This T cell receptor beta chain was captured in a study of cytomegalovirus exposure and HLA in healthy donors (dated by TCRdb to 2015 to 2018). General notes on the study: An earlier analysis of under 600 of the donors reported more than 250 Gb of sequence data and 120 million or so unique TCR beta sequences from some 180 million T cells. Among the approximately 430 genotyped donors, about 85% belonged to the genetic ancestry cluster associated with self-reported Caucasian donors. The study profiled the T cell repertoires of 500 to 800 subjects by immunosequencing and related them to cytomegalovirus serostatus. Donor age, sex, ethnicity and CMV serostatus were compiled alongside the repertoire data. Along with the approximately 700-subject first cohort, a separate validation cohort of more than 90 different subjects was used. The number of typed donors differed by locus: about 620-640 for A, B, C, DRB1 and DQB1; approximately 540 for DQA1; 606 for DPA1; and some 430 for DPB1. Several DR-DQ haplotypes were handled as single units for association and clustering because linkage in the cohort was strong. In an earlier analysis of 587 of the donors, high-throughput TCR beta sequencing was used to judge whether each TCR beta V gene segment behaved as functional or pseudogenic. HLA typing included class I and class II loci at four-digit resolution. All discovery cohort repertoires had been generated on a single sequencing platform. An early release covering roughly 600 HLA-typed donors comprised 300 to 350 gigabases of sequencing data and approximately 85 million unique TCR sequences. Among roughly 400 genotyped donors of the cohort, an average of around 250,000 unique TCR beta nucleotide sequences was sequenced per donor, of which about 19% were non-productive. Rather than drawing on any new phenotypic data, the later analysis identified candidate immune exposures from TCR beta sequences and the way those sequences occurred across donors. A later genetic analysis took genome-wide SNP genotypes for 398 of the 666 donors and used that subset as a discovery cohort. The study combined high-throughput TCR immunosequencing, statistical association of individual TCRs with disease status, and machine learning to predict cytomegalovirus infection status. A later analysis re-analyzed previously published TCR beta repertoires from 650 to 800 donors and added high-resolution HLA genotyping to study TCR occurrence patterns. The study aimed to test whether signatures of past pathogen exposure could be identified by cataloging public T cell receptors. Study-wide conclusions, independent of this receptor: For the cohort, immune exposure information was limited to CMV serostatus. A cluster of highly shared sequence variants was judged likely to be a technical artifact of the sequencing pipeline. Because the 87-base-pair reads could not distinguish some IMGT-functional V segments, including TRBV6-2 and TRBV6-3, those segments were excluded. The study gave a list of roughly 150 TCR beta chains associated with cytomegalovirus. The classifier was reported to diagnose cytomegalovirus status with high specificity and sensitivity in both the original cohort and the validation cohort. Linkage disequilibrium might explain the correlated functional status among segregating V segments, but an unknown experimental factor could not be ruled out. A few of the identified cytomegalovirus-associated TCR beta chains were confirmed in vitro to be specific for cytomegalovirus antigens. Broadly in line with IMGT annotations, most TCR beta V segments showed up in productive rearrangements about 90% or about 30% of the time in an earlier analysis of 450 to 750 of the donors. A later analysis associated 15,000 or so TCR beta sequences with specific HLA alleles at a false discovery rate of 0.05. A later analysis found that HLA-associated TCR beta chains were more clonally expanded and had lower generation probabilities than equally common non-associated chains. A later analysis reported that several top co-occurrence clusters appeared linked to parvovirus B19, influenza, CMV and Epstein-Barr virus. Sequencing depth was assumed to be roughly uniform across donors in the presence/absence analyses, though that assumption may not hold. According to a later genetic analysis, donors in an Asian-associated ancestry cluster had fewer N-insertions in productive TCRs than the roughly 670-donor mean. It was suggested by the authors that the approach could potentially be generalized to other disease states and immunological phenotypes. In a later genetic analysis, a missense DCLRE1C variant was associated with V-gene and J-gene trimming of TCR beta chains, and the association was replicated in an independent cohort. In a later analysis, most CMV-associated TCR beta chains were found to appear HLA-restricted, with HLA associations seemingly driven largely by CMV exposure. A further reported finding was that TCR beta sequences accurately predicted the HLA-A and HLA-B alleles for most subjects in the first cohort. Most TCR sequences were observed very rarely across donors, whereas some public TCRs were present in many individuals. The cohort was sequenced for TCR beta chains only, and without alpha or paired-chain data the features that could be detected were limited. In a later analysis, the rate of TCR association differed among HLA loci, with DRB1 alleles having the most associated TCRs and HLA-C alleles having the fewest. When HLA alleles, especially DR and DQ, strongly co-occurred, attributing TCR associations to individual alleles was difficult. Because some donors lacked HLA typing at each locus, the association tests relied only on the typed subset. The earlier analysis of 587 of the donors excluded 15 to 20 rarely observed V segments, including chromosome 9 orphons, because counts were too low.

Libraries were constructed by the immunoSEQ multiplex PCR assay. For the multiplex PCR, a mixture combining 60 forward primers for TCR Vbeta segments and 13 reverse primers for TCR Jbeta segments was used. The CDR3 region of rearranged TCR beta genes was amplified from genomic DNA by a multiplex PCR assay. The amplified TCR beta libraries were sequenced on the Illumina HiSeq System as 87-base-pair reads. The study's own analysis went as follows. Across the 500 to 700 repertoires, a later analysis counted 75 million to 90 million unique TCR beta chains, around 11 million of which were shared by at least two donors. To remove PCR and sequencing errors, raw reads were error-corrected and collapsed into unique sequences using a nearest-neighbor algorithm that merged closely related sequences. V, D and J gene segments were assigned by aligning CDR3 sequences to IMGT reference sequences. For a sequence to be retained, a match of at least six nucleotides was required to both a V gene segment and a J gene segment. A rearrangement counted as productive if the CDR3 had no stop codons and remained in frame with V and J, and every other rearrangement counted as non-productive. Following IMGT convention, CDR3 was defined as the stretch from the second conserved V-encoded cysteine to the conserved J-encoded phenylalanine. The earlier analysis of 550 to 650 of the donors excluded any sequence lacking an unambiguous match to a single V gene segment. An earlier analysis of 587 of the donors classified V segments as functional when productive rearrangements were above 56.7% and as segregating when the standard deviation between donors was above 5%. A statistical classification framework was built for diagnosing cytomegalovirus status from the catalog of TCR beta chain sequences. A later analysis assigned V and J genes by comparing TCR nucleotide sequences with IMGT/GENE-DB human TR gene sequences. A later analysis assigned CDR3 sequences and most-parsimonious VDJ recombination scenarios with the TCRdist pipeline. A later analysis defined each TCR beta chain by its CDR3 amino acid sequence plus V-gene family, and excluded reads lacking a unique V-gene family. To address suspected cross-contamination and a sequencing artifact, a later analysis removed under 600 highly shared, low-generation-probability nucleotide sequences. A later analysis calculated a clonal expansion index for each public chain from normalized within-repertoire ranks of inferred template counts. Generation probabilities in a later analysis came from a VDJ recombination model fitted to out-of-frame rearrangements, and those results were checked against IGoR. Hypergeometric tests were used in a later analysis to score TCR-TCR, TCR-HLA and TCR-CMV co-occurrence, with a repertoire-size bias correction applied to the TCR pairs. A later analysis estimated false discovery rates by permuting HLA or CMV assignments 20 times. In a later analysis, co-occurring TCRs were grouped using DBSCAN, with TCRdist sequence similarity added in when clustering inside HLA-allele-positive subsets. For co-occurrence clustering, repertoires with fewer than 30,000 or more than 120,000 public chains were excluded, along with about five repertoires with anomalous nucleotide sharing. TCRdb provides this immuneACCESS table in a form limited to in-frame rearrangements. Some clones are lacking; in checked studies, under half of them reflect an unresolved V gene, and why the rest are absent is not known. V and J calls and clone size are given by that table; D and trimming were obtained from the DNA. Here the sample has 100,000 to 120,000 clones; 76% occur a single time. Roughly 13% of the sample belongs to the ten largest clones.

CDR1 is given as SGHDT and CDR2 as YYEEEE, both from the germline V gene. CDR3 length: 18 amino acids, cysteine to phenylalanine. Of all the DNA, just the CDR3 is kept, 54 bases in frame from base 1. Clipping removes 2 bases from V and 1 base from J, with 12 as the unmatched junction base count. Concerning this clone itself: There is no known antigen for this receptor. It has no much larger one-base neighbor in the sample; base qualities were not kept.

The cohort was made up of 500 to 800 healthy bone marrow donors. All cohort members were sampled while nominally healthy, although unrecorded immune exposures were likely present. The donor was CMV seropositive and was included in the group of almost 300 seropositive cohort members. Each donor provided a peripheral blood sample, and peripheral blood mononuclear cells were used for TCR beta sequencing. Genomic DNA was extracted from the blood cell samples with the Qiagen DNeasy Blood Extraction Kit. The rearrangement joined TRBV5-6 to TRBJ1-1; TRBD1 aligns with 9 central bases. What was sequenced was PBMCs. The TCR was taken from a man aged 30 to 45 in good health and CMV-seropositive. The DNA sequence reads TGTGCCAGCAGCTTAAGACCCGGGACAGGGACCTGGAACACTGAAGCTTTCTTT. It encodes CASSLRPGTGTWNTEAFF.